Listed below are T cell receptor beta chains from one sample, sequenced in a study of blood T cell repertoires in COVID-19. Profiling relied on immunoSEQ multiplex PCR, and the TCRdb table lists in-frame clones only, not all of them. Counted here are a few hundred thousand clones, approximately 87% occurring once; the ten biggest clones make up 6.2%. Sequencing was done on a sample of peripheral blood. The receptors originated from a man between 60 and 75 years old with acute or convalescent COVID-19. Both conserved end residues are part of each CDR3. Fields, in order: clone size, J gene, V gene, D gene, CDR3 DNA, CDR3 protein. A D gene is named only where the DNA matches it firmly. The size entry is marked missing in some rows and otherwise reads once, few, many or a size class.

abundance: .
j_gene: TRBJ1-2
v_gene: TRBV29-1
d_gene: TRBD1
CDR3nt: TGCAGCGTTGACCAGAGACAGGGGTATGGCTACACCTTC
CDR3aa: CSVDQRQGYGYTF

abundance: once
j_gene: TRBJ2-3
v_gene: TRBV7-3
d_gene: TRBD2
CDR3nt: TGTGCCAGCAGCTTTTTAGCGGGAACAGATACGCAGTATTTT
CDR3aa: CASSFLAGTDTQYF

abundance: .
j_gene: TRBJ2-7
v_gene: TRBV7-2
d_gene: .
CDR3nt: TGTGCCAGCAGCTTAAGGGGGACTAACTCATTCTACGAGCAGTACTTC
CDR3aa: CASSLRGTNSFYEQYF

abundance: .
j_gene: TRBJ2-7
v_gene: TRBV6-5
d_gene: TRBD2
CDR3nt: TGTGCCAGCAGTTACTCCCGACTAGCGGGAGCATACGAGCAGTACTTC
CDR3aa: CASSYSRLAGAYEQYF

abundance: .
j_gene: TRBJ1-2
v_gene: TRBV10-3
d_gene: TRBD1
CDR3nt: TGTGCCATCAGCGCGGACAGGGTCTATGGCTACACCTTC
CDR3aa: CAISADRVYGYTF

abundance: .
j_gene: TRBJ2-5
v_gene: TRBV20-1
d_gene: .
CDR3nt: TGCAGTGCTAGTTATAGCAGGGTGGAGAGTGAGACCCAGTACTTC
CDR3aa: CSASYSRVESETQYF

abundance: .
j_gene: TRBJ2-1
v_gene: TRBV7-2
d_gene: .
CDR3nt: TGTGCCAGCAGCTTACGGCGGGCAAGCTCCTACAATGAGCAGTTCTTC
CDR3aa: CASSLRRASSYNEQFF

abundance: .
j_gene: TRBJ1-5
v_gene: TRBV6-4
d_gene: .
CDR3nt: TGTGCCAGCAGTGACTCGGGGGGTAAATCTCCCCAGCATTTT
CDR3aa: CASSDSGGKSPQHF

abundance: few
j_gene: TRBJ1-1
v_gene: TRBV30
d_gene: TRBD1
CDR3nt: TGTGCCTGGAGTACCGGACAGGCAACTGAAGCTTTCTTT
CDR3aa: CAWSTGQATEAFF

abundance: .
j_gene: TRBJ2-7
v_gene: TRBV3-1/TRBV3-2
d_gene: .
CDR3nt: TGTGCCAGCAGCCAAGTTCCCCTAGATGGGGAGCAGTACTTC
CDR3aa: CASSQVPLDGEQYF

abundance: once
j_gene: TRBJ2-3
v_gene: TRBV9
d_gene: .
CDR3nt: TGTGCCAGCAGCCGAGACGGGCCCCCGGGGAACACAGATACGCAGTATTTT
CDR3aa: CASSRDGPPGNTDTQYF

abundance: .
j_gene: TRBJ2-7
v_gene: TRBV7-9
d_gene: .
CDR3nt: TGTGCCAGCAGCTTCGCGAGGGCCTACGAGCAGTACTTC
CDR3aa: CASSFARAYEQYF

abundance: .
j_gene: TRBJ1-1
v_gene: TRBV30
d_gene: .
CDR3nt: TGTGCCCAGGATGGGGGGGGGTTCACTGAAGCTTTCTTT
CDR3aa: CAQDGGGFTEAFF

abundance: .
j_gene: TRBJ2-7
v_gene: TRBV7-2
d_gene: .
CDR3nt: TGTGCCAGCAGCCTAGGCCATCAGGGCGGCGAGCAGTACTTC
CDR3aa: CASSLGHQGGEQYF

abundance: .
j_gene: TRBJ1-5
v_gene: TRBV6-5
d_gene: .
CDR3nt: TGTGCCGGGGGGTCGAGTATCAATCAGCCCCAGCATTTT
CDR3aa: CAGGSSINQPQHF

abundance: .
j_gene: TRBJ2-7
v_gene: TRBV15
d_gene: TRBD1
CDR3nt: TGTGCCACCAGCAGAGATAAAGGGGACAGAGGCTACGAGCAGTACTTC
CDR3aa: CATSRDKGDRGYEQYF

abundance: .
j_gene: TRBJ2-3
v_gene: TRBV27
d_gene: TRBD2
CDR3nt: TGTGCCAGCAGTCAGAGACTAGCCGCGGATACGCAGTATTTT
CDR3aa: CASSQRLAADTQYF

abundance: .
j_gene: TRBJ2-2
v_gene: TRBV6-6
d_gene: .
CDR3nt: TGTGCCGCAGGGAGGCAGGGACCCGGGGAGCTGTTTTTT
CDR3aa: CAAGRQGPGELFF

abundance: .
j_gene: TRBJ2-2
v_gene: TRBV7-3
d_gene: .
CDR3nt: TGTGCCAGCAGCCAGACAGGCGGGAACACCGGGGAGCTGTTTTTT
CDR3aa: CASSQTGGNTGELFF

abundance: .
j_gene: TRBJ2-7
v_gene: TRBV30
d_gene: .
CDR3nt: TGTGCCTGGAGCCGGGGGGCGATCAGGGTAGGCGACGAGCAGTACTTC
CDR3aa: CAWSRGAIRVGDEQYF

abundance: .
j_gene: TRBJ2-2
v_gene: TRBV9
d_gene: TRBD2
CDR3nt: TGTGCCAGCAGCGCCCTAACTAGCGGAGCCCGAGGGGAGCTGTTTTTT
CDR3aa: CASSALTSGARGELFF

abundance: .
j_gene: TRBJ2-3
v_gene: TRBV19
d_gene: .
CDR3nt: TGTGCCAGTAGTCAGGAGCGGAGAACAGATACGCAGTATTTT
CDR3aa: CASSQERRTDTQYF

abundance: .
j_gene: TRBJ2-1
v_gene: TRBV11-2
d_gene: .
CDR3nt: TGTGCCAGCAGACAAGACTACAATGAGCAGTTCTTC
CDR3aa: CASRQDYNEQFF

abundance: few
j_gene: TRBJ1-2
v_gene: TRBV28
d_gene: TRBD1
CDR3nt: TGTGCCAGCAGTCCACCGGGACAGCGGGCCAATGGCTACACCTTC
CDR3aa: CASSPPGQRANGYTF

abundance: .
j_gene: TRBJ2-3
v_gene: TRBV2
d_gene: TRBD2
CDR3nt: TGTGCCAGCAGCCTGGGACTAGCGGGAGGGGGGACAGATACGCAGTATTTT
CDR3aa: CASSLGLAGGGTDTQYF

abundance: .
j_gene: TRBJ1-2
v_gene: TRBV6-5
d_gene: TRBD1
CDR3nt: TGTGCCAGCAGTAGGGACAGGGACTATGGCTACACCTTC
CDR3aa: CASSRDRDYGYTF

abundance: few
j_gene: TRBJ2-1
v_gene: TRBV14
d_gene: .
CDR3nt: TGTGCCAGCAGCCCTACAATGTGGATTAGCGGTACTTCCTACAATGAGCAGTTCTTC
CDR3aa: CASSPTMWISGTSYNEQFF

abundance: .
j_gene: TRBJ1-6
v_gene: TRBV21-1
d_gene: .
CDR3nt: TGTGCCAGCAGCAGAGCGAGGGGACTAGGGACCCTCCACTTT
CDR3aa: CASSRARGLGTLHF

abundance: once
j_gene: TRBJ2-1
v_gene: TRBV6-5
d_gene: TRBD2
CDR3nt: TGTGCCAGCAGTTACGGGGAGGGCAATGAGCAGTTCTTC
CDR3aa: CASSYGEGNEQFF

abundance: .
j_gene: TRBJ1-4
v_gene: TRBV2
d_gene: .
CDR3nt: TGTGCCAGCACCATTAATGAAAAACTGTTTTTT
CDR3aa: CASTINEKLFF

abundance: .
j_gene: TRBJ1-6
v_gene: TRBV6-5
d_gene: TRBD1
CDR3nt: TGTGCCAGCAGTTCGACAGGGTACACACCCCTCCACTTT
CDR3aa: CASSSTGYTPLHF

abundance: once
j_gene: TRBJ1-3
v_gene: TRBV7-2
d_gene: TRBD1
CDR3nt: TGTGCCAGCAGTGGACAGGGGCTCTCTGGAAACACCATATATTTT
CDR3aa: CASSGQGLSGNTIYF

abundance: .
j_gene: TRBJ1-1
v_gene: TRBV6-5
d_gene: TRBD1
CDR3nt: TGTGCCAGCAGAAAAACACAGGGGCGTGCCACTGAAGCTTTCTTT
CDR3aa: CASRKTQGRATEAFF

abundance: .
j_gene: TRBJ2-2
v_gene: TRBV6-4
d_gene: .
CDR3nt: TGTGCCACCCTGCCGACAGTCCCTTTTCCCTCCGGGGAGCTGTTTTTT
CDR3aa: CATLPTVPFPSGELFF

abundance: .
j_gene: TRBJ1-2
v_gene: TRBV4-3
d_gene: .
CDR3nt: TGCGCCAGCAGCCAAGATCGGGGGAAAGGCAATGGCTACACCTTC
CDR3aa: CASSQDRGKGNGYTF

abundance: .
j_gene: TRBJ2-3
v_gene: TRBV10-3
d_gene: TRBD2
CDR3nt: TGTGCCATCAGTGAACTAGCGGGTGCTCGGGATACGCAGTATTTT
CDR3aa: CAISELAGARDTQYF

abundance: few
j_gene: TRBJ2-7
v_gene: TRBV30
d_gene: .
CDR3nt: TGTGCCTGGAGTGTAATGCGGTTGGCTAGCGCAAAACTCCGACGCTTC
CDR3aa: CAWSVMRLASAKLRRF

abundance: .
j_gene: TRBJ2-7
v_gene: TRBV28
d_gene: TRBD1
CDR3nt: TGTGCCAGCATCGAAACTGGGACAGGGGGTTTCAACGAGCAGTACTTC
CDR3aa: CASIETGTGGFNEQYF

abundance: .
j_gene: TRBJ1-1
v_gene: TRBV4-1
d_gene: .
CDR3nt: TGCGCCAGCAGCCCCCGAGGAAAAGGGGACACTGAAGCTTTCTTT
CDR3aa: CASSPRGKGDTEAFF

abundance: .
j_gene: TRBJ1-3
v_gene: TRBV25-1
d_gene: .
CDR3nt: TGTGCCAGCGGGCGGTCGGGGATTGGTGGAAACACCATATATTTT
CDR3aa: CASGRSGIGGNTIYF

abundance: .
j_gene: TRBJ1-2
v_gene: TRBV4-3
d_gene: .
CDR3nt: TGCGCCAGCAGCCAAGTAGCGGGGGGCGATCTACGTGGCTACACCTTC
CDR3aa: CASSQVAGGDLRGYTF

abundance: .
j_gene: TRBJ1-3
v_gene: TRBV4-2
d_gene: .
CDR3nt: TGTGCCAGCAGCCCCAATGCGGGGGACGGTGGAAACACCATATATTTT
CDR3aa: CASSPNAGDGGNTIYF

abundance: .
j_gene: TRBJ2-5
v_gene: TRBV7-2
d_gene: .
CDR3nt: TGTGCCAGCAGCTTACGAGGGTTAGGCGCCTCTGGGCAAGAGACCCAGTACTTC
CDR3aa: CASSLRGLGASGQETQYF

abundance: .
j_gene: TRBJ2-3
v_gene: TRBV28
d_gene: TRBD2
CDR3nt: TGTGCCAGCAGTTTTTGGGAGGGCGCGGATACGCAGTATTTT
CDR3aa: CASSFWEGADTQYF

abundance: once
j_gene: TRBJ2-1
v_gene: TRBV7-9
d_gene: TRBD2
CDR3nt: TGTGCCAGCAGCTTAGGGGGGGGTCCCAATGAGCAGTTCTTC
CDR3aa: CASSLGGGPNEQFF

abundance: .
j_gene: TRBJ2-2
v_gene: TRBV7-2
d_gene: TRBD2
CDR3nt: TGTGCCAGCAGCTTACGGGCGGGAGGGCCGTTGGGGGAGCTGTTTTTT
CDR3aa: CASSLRAGGPLGELFF

abundance: .
j_gene: TRBJ1-1
v_gene: TRBV5-1
d_gene: .
CDR3nt: TGCGCCAGCAGCTCCGGCAGCGTAGGCTACACTGAAGCTTTCTTT
CDR3aa: CASSSGSVGYTEAFF

abundance: once
j_gene: TRBJ1-5
v_gene: TRBV5-4
d_gene: TRBD1
CDR3nt: TGTGCCAGCAGCCAAGACAGGGGCTTCCAGCCCCAGCATTTT
CDR3aa: CASSQDRGFQPQHF

abundance: few
j_gene: TRBJ1-1
v_gene: TRBV30
d_gene: .
CDR3nt: TGTGCCTGGACCTTTGGACAGACCACTGAAGCTTTCTTT
CDR3aa: CAWTFGQTTEAFF

abundance: .
j_gene: TRBJ2-7
v_gene: TRBV18
d_gene: .
CDR3nt: TGTGCCAGCTCACCCCTAGGACAGAACGAGCAGTACTTC
CDR3aa: CASSPLGQNEQYF

abundance: .
j_gene: TRBJ1-4
v_gene: TRBV7-9
d_gene: TRBD1
CDR3nt: TGTGCCAGCAGCTTAGGACAGGGGTTAGAAAAACTGTTTTTT
CDR3aa: CASSLGQGLEKLFF

abundance: .
j_gene: TRBJ1-3
v_gene: TRBV28
d_gene: TRBD1
CDR3nt: TGTGCCAGCAGTTTGGCAGAGGGACAGGGGTTTATCGGAAACACCATATATTTT
CDR3aa: CASSLAEGQGFIGNTIYF

abundance: .
j_gene: TRBJ2-7
v_gene: TRBV3-1/TRBV3-2
d_gene: .
CDR3nt: TGTGCCAGCAGCCAAGTCACGGGAGACTACGAGCAGTACTTC
CDR3aa: CASSQVTGDYEQYF